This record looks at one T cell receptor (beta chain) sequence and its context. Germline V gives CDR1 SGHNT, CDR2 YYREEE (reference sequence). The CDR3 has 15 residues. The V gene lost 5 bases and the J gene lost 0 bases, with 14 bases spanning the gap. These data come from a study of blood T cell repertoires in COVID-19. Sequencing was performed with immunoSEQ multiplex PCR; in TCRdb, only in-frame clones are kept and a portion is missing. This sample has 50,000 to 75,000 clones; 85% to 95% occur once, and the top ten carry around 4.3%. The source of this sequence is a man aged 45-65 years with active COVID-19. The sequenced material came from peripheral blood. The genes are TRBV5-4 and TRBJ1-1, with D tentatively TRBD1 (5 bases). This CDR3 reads CASREGRQMNTEAFF. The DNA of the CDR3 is TGTGCCAGCAGGGAGGGACGTCAAATGAACACTGAAGCTTTCTTT.